What follows are 15 T cell receptor beta chains derived from one specimen sequenced in a study of cytomegalovirus exposure and HLA in healthy donors. Sequencing used immunoSEQ multiplex PCR; TCRdb keeps in-frame clones, though not all of them. The repertoire consists of hundreds of thousands of clones, with roughly 91% occurring once and the leading ten covering 3.1%. Sequences were obtained from PBMCs. These receptors all come from a woman aged 30 to 39 in good health and CMV-seronegative.

Ten or more counts support this clone. The rearrangement joins TRBV5-4 to TRBJ2-7, with 8 bases matching TRBD1. Germline loops: CDR1 SGHNT, CDR2 YYREEE (reference sequence). V gave up 4 bases and J gave up 6 bases; unmatched junction bases: 9. There are 14 residues in the CDR3. Written as DNA, the CDR3 is TGTGCCAGCAGCACCCGGACAGGGAGAGTCGAGCAGTACTTC. It is translated as CASSTRTGRVEQYF.

This sequence joins TRBV5-6 and TRBJ1-2, with D tentatively TRBD1 (5 bases). The CDR3 is 16 residues long. Trimming shortened V by 0 bases and J by 3 bases, and 15 bases separated the two germline ends. The germline CDR1 and CDR2 sequences are SGHDT and YYEEEE. CDR3 sequence reads: CASSLDRTGTDYGYTF. CDR3 nucleotide sequence: TGTGCCAGCAGCTTGGATCGTACGGGGACGGACTATGGCTACACCTTC.

The count of this clone is one. The V and J genes are TRBV11-3 and TRBJ1-1; TRBD1 is a possible D gene (6 bases). CDR3 length: 14 amino acids. CDR1 and CDR2 (germline): SGHNT, YENEEA. V was trimmed by 5 bases and J by 2 bases, leaving 12 bases between them. Written as DNA, the CDR3 is TGTGCCAGCAGCATAAGGGACAAAAACACTGAAGCTTTCTTT. Translating it yields CASSIRDKNTEAFF.

The rearrangement joins TRBV15 to TRBJ1-4, with D possibly being TRBD1 (6 bases). CDR1 is LNHNV, CDR2 YYDKDF, per germline (reference sequence). The CDR3 is made up of 15 amino acids. Trimming took off 0 bases at V and 3 bases at J, with 8 bases between the two ends. This chain's CDR3 is CATSREDSPNEKLFF. The CDR3 DNA is TGTGCCACCAGCAGAGAGGACAGTCCTAATGAAAAACTGTTTTTT.

The chain combines TRBV29-1 with TRBJ1-1; 9 bases fit TRBD1. Germline V lookup: CDR1 SQVTM, CDR2 ANQGSEA. V dropped 3 bases and J dropped 4; count of bases not matched to a gene: 6. This CDR3 has 14 residues. The CDR3 sequence is CSVDGTGQGTEAFF. CDR3 coding DNA: TGCAGCGTTGACGGGACAGGGCAGGGCACTGAAGCTTTCTTT.

The rearrangement uses TRBV19 and TRBJ2-1; TRBD1 or TRBD2 may be the D gene (5 bases each). CDR3 length: 12 amino acids. V was pared by 3 bases and J by 9 bases, with 9 bases between. Germline lookup yields CDR1 LNHDA and CDR2 SQIVND (reference sequence). DNA for the CDR3: TGTGCCAGTAGTATGGTGGGGACTGAGCAGTTCTTC. This gives the protein CASSMVGTEQFF. Full variable domain (remainder filled in from reference TRBV19 and TRBJ2-1): DGGITQSPKYLFRKEGQNVTLSCEQNLNHDAMYWYRQDPGQGLRLIYYSQIVNDFQKGDIAEGYSVSREKKESFPLTVTSAQKNPTAFYLCASSMVGTEQFFGPGTRLTVL.

The chain carries TRBV18 and TRBJ2-7; TRBD1 is a possible D gene (5 bases). Trimming shortened V by 2 bases and J by 6 bases, and 17 bases separated the two germline ends. Per germline, CDR1 KGHSH and CDR2 LQKENI. CDR3 length equals 15 residues. The CDR3 loop is CASSPGAFGAAEQYF. DNA of the CDR3: TGTGCCAGCTCACCAGGGGCTTTTGGGGCGGCCGAGCAGTACTTC.

This chain uses TRBV9 with TRBJ2-7; TRBD1 matches at 7 bases. Germline CDR1 and CDR2: SGDLS and YYNGEE. This CDR3 contains 15 residues. Unmatched junction bases numbered 7, after V lost 0 bases and J lost 4 bases. The CDR3 bases are TGTGCCAGCAGCGTAGGAGCCCCGACAGGGTACGAGCAGTACTTC. Translation: CASSVGAPTGYEQYF.

The chain employs TRBV5-1 and TRBJ2-7; TRBD2 is a possible D gene (5 bases). V lost 5 bases and J lost 5, with 14 bases in between. Germline V CDR1 and CDR2: SGHRS, YFSETQ. CDR3 size: 13 residues. The chain's CDR3 is CASSSQRPHEQYF. The CDR3 nucleotides are TGCGCCAGCAGTTCTCAGCGGCCTCACGAGCAGTACTTC.

The chain combines TRBV9 with TRBJ2-3; 10 positions match TRBD2. Trimming took 3 bases from V and 0 from J; bases not matched to a gene: 4. The germline V gene has CDR1 SGDLS and CDR2 YYNGEE. The CDR3 runs to 16 residues. CDR3 sequence: CASSAGLATSTDTQYF. The CDR3 DNA reads as TGTGCCAGCAGCGCGGGACTAGCGACTAGCACAGATACGCAGTATTTT.

The chain joins TRBV15 to TRBJ2-1; the match to TRBD2 covers 10 bases. The CDR3 consists of 15 residues. Germline values: CDR1 LNHNV, CDR2 YYDKDF (reference sequence). V dropped 2 bases and J dropped 6; count of bases not matched to a gene: 4. The CDR3: CATSRRLAGINEQFF. The CDR3 region has the DNA TGTGCCACCAGCAGAAGACTAGCGGGCATCAATGAGCAGTTCTTC. Full variable domain (rest looked up from reference TRBV15 and TRBJ2-1): DAMVIQNPRYQVTQFGKPVTLSCSQTLNHNVMYWYQQKSSQAPKLLFHYYDKDFNNEADTPDNFQSRRPNTSFCFLDIRSPGLGDTAMYLCATSRRLAGINEQFFGPGTRLTVL.

This clone is a singleton in its sample. The chain recombines TRBV12-5 with TRBJ2-2; TRBD1 matches 9 bases. Germline V gene data show CDR1 as LGHNT and CDR2 as FRNRAP. V lost 6 bases, J lost 4 bases, and 6 bases stayed unmatched. CDR3 size: 15 residues. CDR3 nucleotides: TGTGCTAGTGGCCGGGACAGGGAGACCACCGGGGAGCTGTTTTTT. Amino acid sequence: CASGRDRETTGELFF.

The chain couples TRBV28 to TRBJ2-2; 10 bases line up with TRBD1. The CDR3 totals 17 residues. Germline CDR1 MDHEN, CDR2 SYDVKM. After removal of 3 bases from V and 8 bases from J, the junction contained 12 bases not matched to a gene. CDR3 residues: CASSFRSGQGIRGELFF. CDR3 DNA: TGTGCCAGCAGTTTTCGGTCGGGACAGGGGATTAGAGGGGAGCTGTTTTTT.

This sequence joins TRBV4-2 and TRBJ2-1, with 10 nucleotides matching TRBD2. V was clipped by 4 bases and J by 7 bases; unmatched bases: 7. CDR1 is LGHNA, CDR2 YNFKEQ, per germline. CDR3 length: 15 amino acids. The CDR3 reads CASSRTSGKGNEQFF. For the CDR3, the DNA is TGTGCCAGCAGCCGTACTAGCGGGAAAGGAAATGAGCAGTTCTTC.

The J gene is TRBJ2-1, the V gene TRBV20-1, with D unclear. The CDR3 totals 11 residues. Trimming took off 5 bases at V and 7 bases at J, with 9 bases between the two ends. Germline CDR1 reads DFQATT; CDR2 reads SNEGSKA (reference sequence). Written as DNA, the CDR3 is TGCAGTGCTCGAAAGCGTAATGAGCAGTTCTTC. Amino acid sequence: CSARKRNEQFF.